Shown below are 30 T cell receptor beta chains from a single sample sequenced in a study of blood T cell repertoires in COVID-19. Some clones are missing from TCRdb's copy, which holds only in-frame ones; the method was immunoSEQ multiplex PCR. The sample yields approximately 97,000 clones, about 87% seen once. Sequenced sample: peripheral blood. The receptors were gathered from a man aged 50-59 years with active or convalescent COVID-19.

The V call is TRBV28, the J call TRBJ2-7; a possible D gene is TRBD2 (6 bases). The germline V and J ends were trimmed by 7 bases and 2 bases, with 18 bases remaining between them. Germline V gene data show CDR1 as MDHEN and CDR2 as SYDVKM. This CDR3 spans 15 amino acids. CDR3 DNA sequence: TGTGCCAGCACAGGCTTGGGACGGAGGGCCTACGAGCAGTACTTC. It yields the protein CASTGLGRRAYEQYF.

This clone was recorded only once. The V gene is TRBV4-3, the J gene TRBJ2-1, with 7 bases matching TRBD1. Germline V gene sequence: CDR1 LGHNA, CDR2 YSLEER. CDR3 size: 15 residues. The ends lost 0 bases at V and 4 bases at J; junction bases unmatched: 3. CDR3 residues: CASSQESGGYNEQFF. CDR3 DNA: TGCGCCAGCAGCCAAGAGTCAGGGGGTTACAATGAGCAGTTCTTC.

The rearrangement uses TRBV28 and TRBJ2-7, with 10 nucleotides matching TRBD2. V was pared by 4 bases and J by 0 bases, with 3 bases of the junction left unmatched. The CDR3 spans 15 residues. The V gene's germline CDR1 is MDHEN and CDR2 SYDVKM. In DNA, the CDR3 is TGTGCCAGCAGTTCCTGGACTAGCGGCTCCTACGAGCAGTACTTC. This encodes CASSSWTSGSYEQYF. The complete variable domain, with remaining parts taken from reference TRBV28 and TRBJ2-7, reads DVKVTQSSRYLVKRTGEKVFLECVQDMDHENMFWYRQDPGLGLRLIYFSYDVKMKEKGDIPEGYSVSREKKERFSLILESASTNQTSMYLCASSSWTSGSYEQYFGPGTRLTVT.

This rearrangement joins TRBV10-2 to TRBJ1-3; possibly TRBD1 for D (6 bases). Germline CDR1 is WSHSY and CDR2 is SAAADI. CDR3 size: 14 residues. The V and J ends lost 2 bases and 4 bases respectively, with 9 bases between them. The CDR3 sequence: CASSETGWGNTIYF. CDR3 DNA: TGCGCCAGCAGTGAGACAGGGTGGGGAAACACCATATATTTT.

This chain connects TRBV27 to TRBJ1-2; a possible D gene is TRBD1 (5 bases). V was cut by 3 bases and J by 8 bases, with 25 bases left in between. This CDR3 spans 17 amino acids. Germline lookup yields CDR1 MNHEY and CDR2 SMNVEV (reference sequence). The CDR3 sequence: CASSFVQGSLRMRGYTF. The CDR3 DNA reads TGTGCCAGCAGTTTTGTTCAGGGTTCTCTTCGAATGCGGGGCTACACCTTC.

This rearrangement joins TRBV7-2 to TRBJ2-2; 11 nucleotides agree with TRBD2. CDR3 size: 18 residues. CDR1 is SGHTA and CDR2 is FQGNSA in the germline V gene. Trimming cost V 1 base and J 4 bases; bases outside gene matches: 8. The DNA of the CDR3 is TGTGCCAGCAGCTTAGTCGTCTTAGCGGGGGGGCTCACCGGGGAGCTGTTTTTT. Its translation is CASSLVVLAGGLTGELFF.

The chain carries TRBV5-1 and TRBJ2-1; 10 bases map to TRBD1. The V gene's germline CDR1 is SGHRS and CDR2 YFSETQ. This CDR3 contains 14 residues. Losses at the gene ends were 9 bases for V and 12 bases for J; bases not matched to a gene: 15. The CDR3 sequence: CATRFGTGDNRQFF. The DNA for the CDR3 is TGCGCCACCCGCTTCGGGACAGGGGACAATCGGCAGTTCTTC.

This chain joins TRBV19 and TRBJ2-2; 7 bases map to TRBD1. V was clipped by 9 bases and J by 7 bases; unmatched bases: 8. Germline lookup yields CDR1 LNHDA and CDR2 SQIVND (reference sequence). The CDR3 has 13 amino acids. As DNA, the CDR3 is TGTGCCAGCAGACAGGGTAGCAGCGGGGAGCTGTTTTTT. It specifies CASRQGSSGELFF. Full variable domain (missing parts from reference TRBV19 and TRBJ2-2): DGGITQSPKYLFRKEGQNVTLSCEQNLNHDAMYWYRQDPGQGLRLIYYSQIVNDFQKGDIAEGYSVSREKKESFPLTVTSAQKNPTAFYLCASRQGSSGELFFGEGSRLTVL.

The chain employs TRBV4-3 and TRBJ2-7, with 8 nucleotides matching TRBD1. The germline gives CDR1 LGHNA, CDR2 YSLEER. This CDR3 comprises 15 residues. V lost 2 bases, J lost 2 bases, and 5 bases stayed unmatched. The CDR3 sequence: CASSQNRGYTYEQYF. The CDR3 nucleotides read TGCGCCAGCAGCCAAAACAGGGGGTACACCTACGAGCAGTACTTC.

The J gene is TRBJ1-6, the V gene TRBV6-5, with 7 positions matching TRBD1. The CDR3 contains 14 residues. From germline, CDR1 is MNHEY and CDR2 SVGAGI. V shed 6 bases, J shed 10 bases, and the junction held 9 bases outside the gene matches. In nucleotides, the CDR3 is TGTGCCAGCAGCGTTACAGGGGTCGAGTCACCCCTCCACTTT. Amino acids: CASSVTGVESPLHF.

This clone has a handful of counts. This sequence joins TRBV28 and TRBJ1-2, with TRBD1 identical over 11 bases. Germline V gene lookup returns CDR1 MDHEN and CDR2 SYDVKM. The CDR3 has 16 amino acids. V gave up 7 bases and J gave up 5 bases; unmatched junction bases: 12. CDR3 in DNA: TGTGCCAGCAACCCGGGACAGGGGGGCCCTTGGTATGGCTACACCTTC. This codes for CASNPGQGGPWYGYTF.

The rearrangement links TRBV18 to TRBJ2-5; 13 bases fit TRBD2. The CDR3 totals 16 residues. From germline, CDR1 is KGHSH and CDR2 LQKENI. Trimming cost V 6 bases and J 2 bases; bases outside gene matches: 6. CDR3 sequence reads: CASSVGLAGQQETQYF. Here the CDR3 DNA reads TGTGCCAGCTCCGTGGGACTAGCGGGGCAACAAGAGACCCAGTACTTC.

The CDR3 reads CAWSALSTGAGANVLTF. The CDR3 coding sequence is TGTGCCTGGAGTGCCCTATCCACAGGGGCTGGGGCCAACGTCCTGACTTTC. The chain links TRBV30 to TRBJ2-6, with 7 bases fitting TRBD1. V lost 1 base, J lost 2 bases, and 8 bases stayed unmatched. The V gene's germline CDR1 is GTSNPN and CDR2 SVGIG (reference sequence). This CDR3 spans 17 amino acids.

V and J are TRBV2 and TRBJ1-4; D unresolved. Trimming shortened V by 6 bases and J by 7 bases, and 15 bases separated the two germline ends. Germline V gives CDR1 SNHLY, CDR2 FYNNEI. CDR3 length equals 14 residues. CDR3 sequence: CASRASKAGEKLFF. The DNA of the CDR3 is TGTGCCAGCAGGGCGAGTAAAGCAGGTGAAAAACTGTTTTTT.

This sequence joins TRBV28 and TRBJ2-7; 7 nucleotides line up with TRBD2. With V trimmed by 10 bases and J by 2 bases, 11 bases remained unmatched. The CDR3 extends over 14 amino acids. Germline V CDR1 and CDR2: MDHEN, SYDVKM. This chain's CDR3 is CATYSGGPPYEQYV. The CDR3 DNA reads TGTGCCACCTACTCGGGGGGTCCGCCCTACGAGCAGTACGTC.

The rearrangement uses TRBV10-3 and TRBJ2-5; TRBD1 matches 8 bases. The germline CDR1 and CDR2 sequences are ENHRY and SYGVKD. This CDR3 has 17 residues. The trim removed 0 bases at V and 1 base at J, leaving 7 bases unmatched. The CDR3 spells CAISESIQGDIQETQYF. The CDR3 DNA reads TGTGCCATCAGTGAGTCGATACAGGGGGACATCCAAGAGACCCAGTACTTC.

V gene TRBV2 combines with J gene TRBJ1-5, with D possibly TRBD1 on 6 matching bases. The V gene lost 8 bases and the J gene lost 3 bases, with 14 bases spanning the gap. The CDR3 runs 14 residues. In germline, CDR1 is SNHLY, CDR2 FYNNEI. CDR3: CASALDRNNQPQHF. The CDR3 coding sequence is TGTGCCAGCGCCCTGGACAGAAACAATCAGCCCCAGCATTTT.

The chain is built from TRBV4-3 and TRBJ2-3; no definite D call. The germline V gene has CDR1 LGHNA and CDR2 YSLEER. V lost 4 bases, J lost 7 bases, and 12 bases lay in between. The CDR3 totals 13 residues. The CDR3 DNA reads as TGCGCCAGCAGCCCCAACCCACAAAATACGCAGTATTTT. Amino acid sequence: CASSPNPQNTQYF.

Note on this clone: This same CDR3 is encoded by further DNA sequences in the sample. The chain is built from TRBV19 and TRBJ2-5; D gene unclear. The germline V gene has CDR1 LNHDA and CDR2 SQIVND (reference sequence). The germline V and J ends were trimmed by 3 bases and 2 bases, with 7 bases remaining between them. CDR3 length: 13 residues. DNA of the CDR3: TGTGCCAGTAGTATGGGCAGGCAAGAGACCCAGTACTTC. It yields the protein CASSMGRQETQYF.

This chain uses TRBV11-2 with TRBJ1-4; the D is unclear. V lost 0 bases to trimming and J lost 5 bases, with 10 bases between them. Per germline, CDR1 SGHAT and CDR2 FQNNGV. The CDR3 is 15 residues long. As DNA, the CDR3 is TGTGCCAGCAGCTTAGATCCAAGCTCCAATGAAAAACTGTTTTTT. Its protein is CASSLDPSSNEKLFF.

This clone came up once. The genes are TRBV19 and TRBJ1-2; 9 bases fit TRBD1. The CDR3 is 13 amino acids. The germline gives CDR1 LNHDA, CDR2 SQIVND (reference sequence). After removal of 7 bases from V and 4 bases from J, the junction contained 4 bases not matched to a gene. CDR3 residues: CASTQQGAYGYTF. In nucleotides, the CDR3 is TGTGCCAGTACCCAACAGGGGGCCTATGGCTACACCTTC.

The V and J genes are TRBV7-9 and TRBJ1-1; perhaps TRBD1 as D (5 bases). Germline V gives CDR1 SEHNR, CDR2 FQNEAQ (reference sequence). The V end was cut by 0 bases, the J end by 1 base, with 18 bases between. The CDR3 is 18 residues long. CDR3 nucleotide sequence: TGTGCCAGCAGCTTAGCTACAGGCCAAAGGGCAAAGAACACTGAAGCTTTCTTT. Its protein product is CASSLATGQRAKNTEAFF.

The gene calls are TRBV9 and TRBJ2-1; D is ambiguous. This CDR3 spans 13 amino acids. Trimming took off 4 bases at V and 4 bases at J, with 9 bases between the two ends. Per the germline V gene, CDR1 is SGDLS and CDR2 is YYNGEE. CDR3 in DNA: TGTGCCAGCAGCCCCTCAACTTACAATGAGCAGTTCTTC. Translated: CASSPSTYNEQFF.

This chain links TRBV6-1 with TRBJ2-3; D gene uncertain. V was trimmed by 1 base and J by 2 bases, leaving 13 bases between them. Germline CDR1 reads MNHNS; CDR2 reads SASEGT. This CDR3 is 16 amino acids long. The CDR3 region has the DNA TGTGCCAGCAGTGAAGGCTACGGAGCCCCCACAGATACGCAGTATTTT. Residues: CASSEGYGAPTDTQYF.

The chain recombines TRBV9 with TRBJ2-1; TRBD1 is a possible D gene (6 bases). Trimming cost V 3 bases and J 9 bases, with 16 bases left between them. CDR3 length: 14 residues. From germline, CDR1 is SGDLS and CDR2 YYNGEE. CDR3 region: CASSGGQVRSEQFF. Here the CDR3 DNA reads TGTGCCAGCAGCGGGGGACAAGTAAGGAGTGAGCAGTTCTTC. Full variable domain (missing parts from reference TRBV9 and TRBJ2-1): DSGVTQTPKHLITATGQRVTLRCSPRSGDLSVYWYQQSLDQGLQFLIQYYNGEERAKGNILERFSAQQFPDLHSELNLSSLELGDSALYFCASSGGQVRSEQFFGPGTRLTVL.

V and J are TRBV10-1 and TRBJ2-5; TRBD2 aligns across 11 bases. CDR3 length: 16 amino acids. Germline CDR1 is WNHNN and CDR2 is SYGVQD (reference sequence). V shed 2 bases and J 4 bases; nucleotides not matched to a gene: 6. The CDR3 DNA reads TGCGCCAGCAGTGAGCAGCTAGCGGGGGGTCGAGAGACCCAGTACTTC. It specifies CASSEQLAGGRETQYF.

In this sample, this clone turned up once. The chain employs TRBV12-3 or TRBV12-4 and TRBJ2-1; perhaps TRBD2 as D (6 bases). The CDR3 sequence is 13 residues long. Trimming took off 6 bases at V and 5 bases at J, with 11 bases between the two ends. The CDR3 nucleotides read TGTGCCAGCAGGCTCGGGAGCCACAATGAGCAGTTCTTC. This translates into CASRLGSHNEQFF.

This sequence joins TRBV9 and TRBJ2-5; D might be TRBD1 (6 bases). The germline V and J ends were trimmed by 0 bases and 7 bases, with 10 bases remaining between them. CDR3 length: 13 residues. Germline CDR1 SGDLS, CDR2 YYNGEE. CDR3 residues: CASSVGQVGTQYF. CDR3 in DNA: TGTGCCAGCAGCGTAGGACAGGTTGGGACCCAGTACTTC. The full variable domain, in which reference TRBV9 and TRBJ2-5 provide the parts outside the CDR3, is DSGVTQTPKHLITATGQRVTLRCSPRSGDLSVYWYQQSLDQGLQFLIQYYNGEERAKGNILERFSAQQFPDLHSELNLSSLELGDSALYFCASSVGQVGTQYFGPGTRLLVL.

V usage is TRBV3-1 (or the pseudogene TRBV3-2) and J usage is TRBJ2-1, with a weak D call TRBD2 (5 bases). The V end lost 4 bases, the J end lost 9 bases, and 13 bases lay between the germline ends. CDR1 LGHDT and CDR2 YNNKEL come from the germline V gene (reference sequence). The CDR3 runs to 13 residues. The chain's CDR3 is CASSPTRSGEQFF. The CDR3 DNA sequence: TGTGCCAGCAGCCCAACGAGGAGCGGTGAGCAGTTCTTC.

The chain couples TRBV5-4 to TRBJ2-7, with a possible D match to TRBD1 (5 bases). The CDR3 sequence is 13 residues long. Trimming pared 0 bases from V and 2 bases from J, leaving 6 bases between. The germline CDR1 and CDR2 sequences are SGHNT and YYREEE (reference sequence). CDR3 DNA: TGTGCCAGCAGCTTGGCAGGGACCTACGAGCAGTACGTC. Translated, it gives CASSLAGTYEQYV.